A selection of T cell receptor beta chains follows, all from one sample in a study of T cell clones after liver transplantation. Profiled with immunoSEQ multiplex PCR; TCRdb holds only in-frame clones, not every one. The sample contains approximately 70,000 clones, approximately 81% of which appear only once. Source: CD4+ T cells from blood, taken roughly 50 months after liver transplant. All receptors come from a human patient who received a liver transplant. The T cells may come from the graft donor. Both conserved end residues are part of each CDR3. D genes are given only for firm matches. Size is omitted from some rows. Given values are once, few, many or a class for expanded clones.

J: TRBJ2-3
D: -
size: -
V: TRBV27
CDR3: CASSFNRGTDTQYF
DNA: TGTGCCAGCAGTTTCAACAGGGGCACAGATACGCAGTATTTT

J: TRBJ2-2
D: TRBD2
size: -
V: TRBV7-2
CDR3: CASSRVAGGAGGELFF
DNA: TGTGCCAGCAGCCGGGTTGCCGGGGGGGCAGGCGGGGAGCTGTTTTTT

J: TRBJ1-5
D: -
size: -
V: TRBV19
CDR3: CASSIDGWAGGNQPQHF
DNA: TGTGCCAGTAGTATAGATGGGTGGGCAGGGGGCAATCAGCCCCAGCATTTT

J: TRBJ2-3
D: -
size: -
V: TRBV20-1
CDR3: CSARIGDTQYF
DNA: TGCAGTGCTAGAATCGGAGATACGCAGTATTTT

J: TRBJ2-2
D: -
size: once
V: TRBV4-2
CDR3: CASSQPTLGVTGELFF
DNA: TGTGCCAGCAGCCAACCGACCTTAGGGGTCACCGGGGAGCTGTTTTTT

J: TRBJ2-7
D: TRBD1
size: -
V: TRBV7-2
CDR3: CASSSRQGSYEQYF
DNA: TGTGCCAGCAGCTCAAGACAGGGCTCCTACGAGCAGTACTTC

J: TRBJ2-2
D: TRBD1
size: few
V: TRBV7-3
CDR3: CASSPQGAGTGELFF
DNA: TGTGCCAGCAGCCCACAGGGGGCGGGCACCGGGGAGCTGTTTTTT

J: TRBJ1-3
D: -
size: -
V: TRBV4-2
CDR3: CASSQDRRGSTGNTIYF
DNA: TGTGCCAGCAGCCAAGATCGGCGGGGCAGCACCGGAAACACCATATATTTT

J: TRBJ1-1
D: -
size: once
V: TRBV7-3
CDR3: CASSLRMNTEAFF
DNA: TGTGCCAGCAGCCTGAGGATGAACACTGAAGCTTTCTTT

J: TRBJ1-3
D: -
size: -
V: TRBV28
CDR3: CASSLLSANTIYF
DNA: TGTGCCAGCAGTTTATTGTCAGCAAACACCATATATTTT

J: TRBJ2-5
D: -
size: -
V: TRBV7-2
CDR3: CASRRSPGETQYF
DNA: TGTGCCAGCAGGAGAAGCCCAGGAGAGACCCAGTACTTC

J: TRBJ1-5
D: -
size: -
V: TRBV6-5
CDR3: CASSYAGNGDQPQHF
DNA: TGTGCCAGCAGTTACGCCGGGAATGGCGATCAGCCCCAGCATTTT

J: TRBJ2-2
D: -
size: -
V: TRBV4-2
CDR3: CASSEGRDTGELFF
DNA: TGTGCCAGCAGCGAAGGACGTGACACCGGGGAGCTGTTTTTT

J: TRBJ2-7
D: -
size: -
V: TRBV9
CDR3: CASSPRERTFYEQYF
DNA: TGTGCCAGCAGCCCTCGGGAGCGGACCTTCTACGAGCAGTACTTC

J: TRBJ2-5
D: -
size: -
V: TRBV6-5
CDR3: CASSYQGETQYF
DNA: TGTGCCAGCAGTTACCAGGGTGAGACCCAGTACTTC

J: TRBJ2-7
D: TRBD1
size: -
V: TRBV7-9
CDR3: CASSFDRVRYEQYF
DNA: TGTGCCAGCAGCTTCGACAGGGTAAGGTACGAGCAGTACTTC

J: TRBJ2-1
D: TRBD2
size: -
V: TRBV10-2
CDR3: CASRTSGRRAEQFF
DNA: TGCGCCAGCAGGACTAGCGGGAGGAGGGCTGAGCAGTTCTTC

J: TRBJ2-3
D: -
size: -
V: TRBV7-9
CDR3: CASSHPFSSTDTQYF
DNA: TGTGCCAGCAGCCACCCCTTCTCTAGCACAGATACGCAGTATTTT

J: TRBJ1-5
D: -
size: -
V: TRBV2
CDR3: CASSQNTGPLSLAQHF
DNA: TGTGCCAGCAGTCAAAACACCGGGCCCCTTAGTTTGGCCCAGCATTTT

J: TRBJ2-3
D: TRBD2
size: few
V: TRBV5-6
CDR3: CASSFHLAVSFADTQYF
DNA: TGTGCCAGCAGCTTCCATCTAGCGGTTTCCTTCGCAGATACGCAGTATTTT

J: TRBJ2-7
D: -
size: -
V: TRBV27
CDR3: CASIAATYEQYF
DNA: TGTGCCAGCATCGCAGCCACCTACGAGCAGTACTTC

J: TRBJ1-6
D: -
size: -
V: TRBV5-1
CDR3: CASSSGTLNSPLHF
DNA: TGCGCCAGCAGCTCAGGGACCCTGAATTCACCCCTCCACTTT

J: TRBJ2-2
D: -
size: -
V: TRBV9
CDR3: CASSDPGTGELFF
DNA: TGTGCCAGCAGTGACCCCGGGACAGGGGAGCTGTTTTTT

J: TRBJ2-7
D: -
size: -
V: TRBV15
CDR3: CATSRGRTSPPYEQYF
DNA: TGTGCCACCAGCAGAGGCCGAACTAGTCCGCCCTACGAGCAGTACTTC